This record concerns one T cell receptor beta chain sequence. Germline V gives CDR1 SGHAT, CDR2 FQNNGV. The CDR3 is made up of 17 amino acids. The trim removed 2 bases at V and 0 bases at J, leaving 3 bases unmatched. The sample originates from a study of blood T cell repertoires in COVID-19. This table comes from immunoSEQ multiplex PCR, and its TCRdb copy is limited to in-frame clones, with some not included. The data show tens of thousands of clones, about 90% seen once. The TCR originated in a man between 50 and 59 years old with COVID-19, enrolled during active disease. The sample taken for sequencing was peripheral blood. The V call is TRBV11-2, the J call TRBJ1-6; the match to TRBD1 covers 8 bases. The CDR3 sequence: CASSLNRGGSYNSPLHF. CDR3 DNA: TGTGCCAGCAGCTTAAACAGGGGGGGCTCCTATAATTCACCCCTCCACTTT. Looking up the rest from reference TRBV11-2 and TRBJ1-6 gives the full variable domain: EAGVAQSPRYKIIEKRQSVAFWCNPISGHATLYWYQQILGQGPKLLIQFQNNGVVDDSQLPKDRFSAERLKGVDSTLKIQPAKLEDSAVYLCASSLNRGGSYNSPLHFGNGTRLTVT.